The clone carrying this T cell receptor beta chain was counted once. What it binds is not known. Sequencing used immunoSEQ version 4 in survey mode. Each sample used up to about 1 ug genomic DNA diluted to about 10 ng/uL. TCRdb's table, derived via immunoSEQ multiplex PCR, lists solely in-frame clones and lacks some. The sample consists of about 25,000 clones, over 65% of them appearing once. These data come from a study of persistence of HIV-infected CD4 T cells. General observations from the study: Compared with CD3/CD28-stimulated cells, CMV- and Gag-responding cells showed lower TCRbeta richness.

Trimming removed 7 bases from V and 5 bases from J, with 10 bases in between. Germline CDR1 reads SGHRS; CDR2 reads YFSETQ. The length of the CDR3 is 13 residues. The stimulus was an HIV-1 Gag 15-mer peptide pool, 0.85 to 1 ug/peptide/mL. CD4+ T cells upregulating both CD40 ligand and CD69 were sorted as responding cells. Undetectable plasma HIV-1 RNA below 50 copies/mL lasted at least 4 years. This receptor was taken from an adult man with HIV who was CMV-seropositive. The chain joins TRBV5-1 to TRBJ1-6; D is ambiguous. This specimen was CD4+ T cells sorted from PBMCs after 18-hour stimulation, taken from a patient who received antiretroviral therapy. The CDR3, as DNA: TGCGCCAGCCGGCAAGGGAATAATTCACCCCTCCACTTT. Translation gives CASRQGNNSPLHF.